The rows below give T cell receptor beta chains drawn from one sample of a study of blood T cell repertoires in COVID-19. Sequencing was performed with immunoSEQ multiplex PCR; in TCRdb, only in-frame clones are kept and a portion is missing. The data hold over 200,000 clones, with 80% to 90% observed a single time. The sequenced material came from peripheral blood. These receptors all stem from a woman between 50 and 59 years old with acute or convalescent COVID-19. Each CDR3 is given with its conserved first and last residue. A D gene is named only where the DNA matches it firmly. Expanded clones are given a class, and other clones once, few, many or no size at all.

clone size	V gene	D gene	J gene	CDR3 protein	CDR3 DNA
NA	TRBV9	TRBD2	TRBJ2-1	CASAPWTSGSYNEQFF	TGTGCCAGCGCCCCATGGACTAGCGGGAGTTACAATGAGCAGTTCTTC
few	TRBV19	TRBD2	TRBJ2-1	CASSLYTTSGSLSNEQFF	TGTGCCAGTAGTCTATATACTACTAGCGGGAGCCTTAGCAATGAGCAGTTCTTC
NA	TRBV28	TRBD1	TRBJ2-7	CASSWDRESYEQYF	TGTGCCAGCAGTTGGGACAGGGAATCCTACGAGCAGTACTTC
NA	TRBV2	TRBD1	TRBJ2-1	CASSPGGQGASGDNEQFF	TGTGCCAGCAGTCCCGGGGGACAGGGCGCTAGTGGGGACAATGAGCAGTTCTTC
few	TRBV27	NA	TRBJ1-5	CASGWTGGNQPQHF	TGTGCCAGCGGTTGGACGGGGGGCAATCAGCCCCAGCATTTT
NA	TRBV29-1	TRBD2	TRBJ2-1	CSVGVGTSGRVTYNEQFF	TGCAGCGTTGGAGTGGGGACTAGCGGGAGGGTGACCTACAATGAGCAGTTCTTC
NA	TRBV19	NA	TRBJ2-7	CASSIDRSYEQYF	TGTGCCAGTAGTATTGACAGGAGCTACGAGCAGTACTTC
NA	TRBV12-3/TRBV12-4	TRBD1	TRBJ1-2	CASSLAGGHGYTF	TGTGCCAGCAGTTTAGCAGGGGGCCATGGCTACACCTTC
NA	TRBV7-9	NA	TRBJ1-2	CASSTGNYGYTF	TGTGCCAGCAGCACAGGGAACTATGGCTACACCTTC
NA	TRBV4-1	NA	TRBJ2-1	CASSQGGAGYTEQFF	TGCGCCAGCAGCCAAGGGGGCGCAGGTTACACTGAGCAGTTCTTC
NA	TRBV5-1	NA	TRBJ2-2	CASSPSATGELFF	TGCGCCAGCAGCCCTAGCGCCACCGGGGAGCTGTTTTTT
NA	TRBV7-2	NA	TRBJ2-5	CASSPLFEETQYF	TGTGCCAGCAGCCCTCTCTTCGAAGAGACCCAGTACTTC
NA	TRBV20-1	TRBD2	TRBJ2-1	CSASPAGGPWNEQFF	TGCAGTGCTAGTCCAGCGGGAGGGCCATGGAATGAGCAGTTCTTC
NA	TRBV20-1	NA	TRBJ1-5	CSASGAGYQPQHF	TGCAGTGCTAGTGGTGCGGGATATCAGCCCCAGCATTTT
NA	TRBV11-1	NA	TRBJ2-1	CASSLEGGSGYNEQFF	TGTGCCAGCAGCTTAGAAGGTGGTAGCGGCTACAATGAGCAGTTCTTC
NA	TRBV2	NA	TRBJ2-3	CASTPRRSDTQYF	TGTGCCAGCACCCCTAGGAGGTCAGATACGCAGTATTTT
NA	TRBV12-5	TRBD1	TRBJ1-3	CASGFGRDSISGNTIYF	TGTGCTAGTGGTTTTGGACGGGACAGCATCTCTGGAAACACCATATATTTT
NA	TRBV5-4	NA	TRBJ2-5	CASSLYFGPGETQYF	TGTGCCAGCAGCTTGTACTTTGGTCCTGGAGAGACCCAGTACTTC
NA	TRBV11-3	TRBD2	TRBJ2-2	CASSSGLANTGELFF	TGTGCCAGCAGCTCGGGACTAGCGAACACCGGGGAGCTGTTTTTT
once	TRBV28	NA	TRBJ2-2	CASSFAGANTGELFF	TGTGCCAGCAGTTTCGCCGGGGCGAACACCGGGGAGCTGTTTTTT
NA	TRBV3-1/TRBV3-2	TRBD1	TRBJ2-7	CASSQDGTGGNHEQYF	TGTGCCAGCAGCCAAGACGGGACAGGGGGCAACCACGAGCAGTACTTC
NA	TRBV10-3	TRBD2	TRBJ2-3	CAISRLAADVDTQYF	TGTGCCATCAGTCGACTAGCGGCTGATGTAGATACGCAGTATTTT
few	TRBV5-3	TRBD2	TRBJ2-7	CARNLGTSRYEQYF	TGTGCCAGAAACCTAGGGACTAGCCGCTACGAGCAGTACTTC
NA	TRBV7-2	NA	TRBJ1-2	CASSDPRADYGYTF	TGTGCCAGCAGCGACCCCAGGGCCGACTATGGCTACACCTTC
NA	TRBV12-3/TRBV12-4	NA	TRBJ1-5	CASSYEGGQPQHF	TGTGCCAGCAGTTATGAGGGCGGTCAGCCCCAGCATTTT
NA	TRBV9	TRBD1	TRBJ1-2	CASSAGTGRGYGYTF	TGTGCCAGCAGTGCCGGGACAGGGCGGGGCTATGGCTACACCTTC
NA	TRBV6-4	NA	TRBJ2-3	CASSDRGASTDTQYF	TGTGCCAGCAGTGACCGAGGAGCTAGCACAGATACGCAGTATTTT
NA	TRBV29-1	TRBD1	TRBJ2-3	CSIESPGQGPTDTQYF	TGCAGCATCGAGAGCCCGGGACAGGGTCCGACAGATACGCAGTATTTT
NA	TRBV3-1/TRBV3-2	NA	TRBJ1-2	CASSPAGDPGGYTF	TGTGCCAGCAGCCCGGCAGGGGACCCAGGCGGCTACACCTTC
NA	TRBV7-2	NA	TRBJ2-5	CASSPWGGKYF	TGTGCCAGCAGCCCCTGGGGCGGCAAGTACTTC
NA	TRBV19	NA	TRBJ2-3	CASSRGGTDTQYF	TGTGCCAGTAGCAGAGGCGGCACAGATACGCAGTATTTT
NA	TRBV29-1	NA	TRBJ1-1	CSVDPHGGRTEAFF	TGCAGCGTTGATCCCCACGGGGGGAGGACTGAAGCTTTCTTT
NA	TRBV30	NA	TRBJ2-6	CAWRRRQDNVLTF	TGTGCCTGGAGACGGAGACAGGACAACGTCCTGACTTTC
NA	TRBV6-1	TRBD1	TRBJ1-1	CASSEPYRGTEAFF	TGTGCCAGCAGTGAACCCTACAGGGGAACTGAAGCTTTCTTT
NA	TRBV7-3	TRBD2	TRBJ2-3	CASSLSSGRSDTQYF	TGTGCCAGCAGCTTGAGTAGCGGGAGGTCAGATACGCAGTATTTT
NA	TRBV7-2	TRBD2	TRBJ2-7	CASSLEIAGNYYEQYF	TGTGCCAGCAGCTTAGAGATAGCGGGAAACTACTACGAGCAGTACTTC
NA	TRBV11-3	TRBD1	TRBJ2-3	CASSLGTGEDTQYF	TGTGCCAGCAGCTTAGGGACAGGGGAAGATACGCAGTATTTT
NA	TRBV6-5	NA	TRBJ2-7	CASRPEYRSAYEQYF	TGTGCCAGCAGACCCGAATACAGGTCAGCCTACGAGCAGTACTTC
NA	TRBV13	TRBD1	TRBJ2-3	CASSLNFFATGGFTDTQYF	TGTGCCAGCAGCTTAAATTTCTTCGCGACAGGGGGCTTCACAGATACGCAGTATTTT
NA	TRBV13	NA	TRBJ1-4	CASSLRGIGNEKLFF	TGTGCCAGCAGCTTAAGGGGAATAGGTAATGAAAAACTGTTTTTT
many	TRBV2	NA	TRBJ1-4	CASSEPGRRGEKLFF	TGTGCCAGCAGTGAACCCGGACGGAGGGGTGAAAAACTGTTTTTT
NA	TRBV28	TRBD1	TRBJ1-2	CASSTTGQLLYGYTF	TGTGCCAGCAGTACGACGGGACAGTTATTGTATGGCTACACCTTC
NA	TRBV15	TRBD1	TRBJ2-1	CATSSLSGTGHYNEQFF	TGTGCCACCAGCAGCCTCTCCGGGACAGGGCACTACAATGAGCAGTTCTTC
NA	TRBV29-1	NA	TRBJ1-4	CSARTGINEKLFF	TGCAGCGCCAGGACGGGGATTAATGAAAAACTGTTTTTT
NA	TRBV5-5	NA	TRBJ2-5	CASSLNGETQYF	TGTGCCAGCAGCTTGAACGGGGAGACCCAGTACTTC
NA	TRBV18	TRBD1	TRBJ2-3	CASSPEGQGTDTQYF	TGTGCCAGCTCACCCGAGGGACAGGGTACAGATACGCAGTATTTT
NA	TRBV28	NA	TRBJ2-7	CASGGPFNEQYF	TGTGCCAGCGGTGGGCCATTTAACGAGCAGTACTTC
once	TRBV3-1/TRBV3-2	TRBD2	TRBJ2-7	CASSQATGLAYEQYF	TGTGCCAGCAGCCAAGCAACGGGACTAGCCTACGAGCAGTACTTC
NA	TRBV27	NA	TRBJ2-2	CASERQAPLLGAVNTGELFF	TGTGCCAGCGAGCGTCAGGCCCCCCTCTTAGGGGCTGTGAACACCGGGGAGCTGTTTTTT
NA	TRBV7-9	TRBD1	TRBJ1-1	CASSEARGDTEAFF	TGTGCCAGCAGCGAGGCCAGGGGGGACACTGAAGCTTTCTTT
many	TRBV27	TRBD1	TRBJ2-1	CASSAGTGGLGKFF	TGTGCCAGCAGTGCCGGAACAGGGGGCCTAGGGAAGTTCTTC